These T cell receptor beta chains were read from a single sample in a study of OX40 agonist ivuxolimab in advanced cancers. TCRdb's copy holds only in-frame clones and misses some; the assay was immunoSEQ multiplex PCR. Here the sample spans some 50,000 clones, 80% to 90% being singletons. The starting material was CD4+ or CD8+ T cells sorted from blood, obtained in a trial of the OX40 agonist ivuxolimab. The receptors originated from an adult with an advanced solid tumor such as melanoma, head and neck, liver or kidney cancer. CDR3s include the opening cysteine and the closing phenylalanine or tryptophan.

cdr3_aa,v_call
CASSTGQGANYDGYTF,TRBV19
CASSQDLGQANTEAFF,TRBV4-2
CASSGRGGVIEKLFF,TRBV27
CASSLALPGVHEQYF,TRBV7-8
CASRITPGAGARETGELFF,TRBV4-1
CASSSDWNTGELFF,TRBV5-6
CASSLATGGYTF,TRBV5-1
CASRQMATSTDTQYF,TRBV27
CASSPWTGLNEQFF,TRBV18
CASSLLGTEAFF,TRBV13
CASSHSNTEAFF,TRBV6-1
CASSALIVGRGTGELFF,TRBV6-4
CASSISGQSNNEQFF,TRBV19
CSVAGRVNGYTF,TRBV29-1
CASSLVGGNNSPLHF,TRBV11-2
CASSPWQGVWAFF,TRBV27
CASSIDVWAANQPQHF,TRBV19
CASSTTDYQPQHF,TRBV19
CASSGLAGAGTDTQYF,TRBV10-2
CASSLISVLDHEQYF,TRBV7-2
CASNAMGLAGTDTQYF,TRBV19
CASGLQETQYF,TRBV12-5
CASSLGTDTQYF,TRBV13
CASSSRSQETQYF,TRBV27